These T cell receptor beta chains were read from a single sample in a study of T-cell reconstitution after alpha-beta-depleted transplantation in children. TCRdb recomputed calls from the PCR reads with MiXCR, one row per CDR3 protein. The table has 190,000 or so distinct CDR3 sequences, less than 15% seen once; the top ten hold over 10%. The sample in question was PBMCs from the stem cell graft donor, obtained from the stem cell graft. Receptors were obtained from a human donor who donated a stem cell graft to a child with acute lymphoblastic leukemia. The CDR3 runs from the conserved cysteine through the conserved F or W. The order of the fields is CDR3 protein, CDR3 DNA, clone size, J gene, V gene, D gene. A D gene is named only where the DNA matches it firmly. Only some rows state a clone size, as once, few, many or a class for expanded clones.

CDR3aa: CSARDQGGYGYTF
CDR3nt: TGCAGTGCTAGAGATCAGGGTGGCTATGGCTACACCTTC
abundance: many
j_gene: TRBJ1-2
v_gene: TRBV20-1
d_gene: .

CDR3aa: CASSGRPPLRTQYF
CDR3nt: TGTGCCAGCAGCGGACGGCCCCCCCTTAGGACCCAGTACTTC
abundance: few
j_gene: TRBJ2-5
v_gene: TRBV7-2
d_gene: .

CDR3aa: CATSDWDSRLRETQYF
CDR3nt: TGTGCCACCAGTGATTGGGACAGCCGCCTTAGGGAGACCCAGTACTTC
abundance: many
j_gene: TRBJ2-5
v_gene: TRBV24-1
d_gene: TRBD1

CDR3aa: CASSEGQVYNEQFF
CDR3nt: TGTGCCAGCAGTGAGGGACAGGTCTACAATGAGCAGTTCTTC
abundance: .
j_gene: TRBJ2-1
v_gene: TRBV2
d_gene: TRBD1

CDR3aa: CSARAGSSFEKLFF
CDR3nt: TGCAGTGCTAGGGCAGGGTCGTCATTCGAAAAACTGTTTTTT
abundance: many
j_gene: TRBJ1-4
v_gene: TRBV20-1
d_gene: .

CDR3aa: CASSLKSRDRAKQYF
CDR3nt: TGTGCCAGCAGTTTAAAGTCCCGGGACAGAGCTAAACAGTACTTC
abundance: many
j_gene: TRBJ2-7
v_gene: TRBV12-3/TRBV12-4
d_gene: TRBD1

CDR3aa: CASSENQDGYTEAFF
CDR3nt: TGTGCCAGCAGTGAAAATCAAGATGGGTACACTGAAGCTTTCTTT
abundance: few
j_gene: TRBJ1-1
v_gene: TRBV25-1
d_gene: .

CDR3aa: CSARVPSYEQYF
CDR3nt: TGCAGTGCTAGAGTACCCTCCTACGAGCAGTACTTC
abundance: many
j_gene: TRBJ2-7
v_gene: TRBV20-1
d_gene: .

CDR3aa: CASSLYRASSGANVLTF
CDR3nt: TGCGCCAGCAGCTTATACAGGGCTAGTTCTGGGGCCAACGTCCTGACTTTC
abundance: many
j_gene: TRBJ2-6
v_gene: TRBV5-1
d_gene: .

CDR3aa: CSASGLALIGEQFF
CDR3nt: TGCAGTGCTAGTGGACTAGCTTTGATCGGTGAGCAGTTCTTC
abundance: many
j_gene: TRBJ2-1
v_gene: TRBV20-1
d_gene: TRBD2

CDR3aa: CASSQAHGSGNTIYF
CDR3nt: TGCGCCAGCAGCCAGGCGCACGGCTCTGGAAACACCATATATTTT
abundance: many
j_gene: TRBJ1-3
v_gene: TRBV4-1
d_gene: .

CDR3aa: CSVDKGETEAFF
CDR3nt: TGCAGTGTTGATAAAGGGGAGACTGAAGCTTTCTTT
abundance: many
j_gene: TRBJ1-1
v_gene: TRBV20-1
d_gene: .

CDR3aa: CASSLSGRSTNEQFF
CDR3nt: TGTGCCAGCAGCTTGAGCGGGAGGTCTACCAATGAGCAGTTCTTC
abundance: many
j_gene: TRBJ2-1
v_gene: TRBV11-2
d_gene: TRBD2

CDR3aa: CASSLVVNNEQFF
CDR3nt: TGCGCCAGCAGCTTGGTTGTGAACAATGAGCAGTTCTTC
abundance: .
j_gene: TRBJ2-1
v_gene: TRBV5-1
d_gene: .

CDR3aa: CASSFATGGMYEQYF
CDR3nt: TGTGCCAGCAGCTTCGCAACAGGGGGTATGTACGAGCAGTACTTC
abundance: once
j_gene: TRBJ2-7
v_gene: TRBV6-1
d_gene: TRBD1

CDR3aa: CASSYSLGSHTDTQYF
CDR3nt: TGTGCCAGCAGTTACTCGCTGGGGTCGCACACAGATACGCAGTATTTT
abundance: few
j_gene: TRBJ2-3
v_gene: TRBV6-5
d_gene: .

CDR3aa: CASSPLFRRLADSYNEQFF
CDR3nt: TGTGCCAGCAGCCCTCTATTCCGGAGACTAGCGGACTCCTACAATGAGCAGTTCTTC
abundance: .
j_gene: TRBJ2-1
v_gene: TRBV11-2
d_gene: TRBD2

CDR3aa: CASSLAGAKDTQYF
CDR3nt: TGCGCCAGCAGCTTGGCAGGGGCAAAAGATACGCAGTATTTT
abundance: few
j_gene: TRBJ2-3
v_gene: TRBV5-1
d_gene: .

CDR3aa: CASSEGGGGFGYTF
CDR3nt: TGCGCCAGCAGTGAGGGTGGGGGGGGCTTTGGCTACACCTTC
abundance: .
j_gene: TRBJ1-2
v_gene: TRBV10-2
d_gene: .

CDR3aa: CATSDFDGWGGQETQYF
CDR3nt: TGTGCCACCAGTGATTTCGATGGTTGGGGCGGCCAAGAGACCCAGTACTTC
abundance: many
j_gene: TRBJ2-5
v_gene: TRBV24-1
d_gene: .

CDR3aa: CASSQNDRETQYF
CDR3nt: TGTGCCAGCTCCCAAAACGACAGGGAGACCCAGTACTTC
abundance: many
j_gene: TRBJ2-5
v_gene: TRBV18
d_gene: .

CDR3aa: CASSPEHPGLDSYEQYF
CDR3nt: TGCGCCAGCAGCCCAGAACACCCGGGTCTTGACTCCTACGAGCAGTACTTC
abundance: .
j_gene: TRBJ2-7
v_gene: TRBV5-1
d_gene: .

CDR3aa: CASTRTGYEQYF
CDR3nt: TGTGCCAGCACCCGGACAGGTTACGAGCAGTACTTC
abundance: .
j_gene: TRBJ2-7
v_gene: TRBV18
d_gene: TRBD1

CDR3aa: CASSLGRLTGELFF
CDR3nt: TGTGCCAGCAGCCTAGGACGCCTCACCGGGGAGCTGTTTTTT
abundance: few
j_gene: TRBJ2-2
v_gene: TRBV11-1
d_gene: .

CDR3aa: CASSSGLSTDTQYF
CDR3nt: TGTGCCAGCAGCTCGGGACTAAGCACAGATACGCAGTATTTT
abundance: many
j_gene: TRBJ2-3
v_gene: TRBV5-4
d_gene: TRBD2

CDR3aa: CASRSPRSYNEQFF
CDR3nt: TGTGCCAGCAGATCCCCAAGATCCTACAATGAGCAGTTCTTC
abundance: many
j_gene: TRBJ2-1
v_gene: TRBV12-3/TRBV12-4
d_gene: .

CDR3aa: CASSFGGTDTQYF
CDR3nt: TGTGCCAGCAGCTTCGGAGGCACAGATACGCAGTATTTT
abundance: many
j_gene: TRBJ2-3
v_gene: TRBV12-3/TRBV12-4
d_gene: .

CDR3aa: CSARPSGGIRTEAFF
CDR3nt: TGCAGTGCTAGACCTTCAGGGGGCATACGGACTGAAGCTTTCTTT
abundance: .
j_gene: TRBJ1-1
v_gene: TRBV20-1
d_gene: TRBD1

CDR3aa: CASSRRLAVGTGELFF
CDR3nt: TGTGCCAGCAGTCGAAGACTAGCGGTTGGCACCGGGGAGCTGTTTTTT
abundance: many
j_gene: TRBJ2-2
v_gene: TRBV6-1
d_gene: TRBD2

CDR3aa: CASRRTGGYNNEQFF
CDR3nt: TGTGCCAGCAGGCGGACAGGGGGATACAACAATGAGCAGTTCTTC
abundance: many
j_gene: TRBJ2-1
v_gene: TRBV12-3/TRBV12-4
d_gene: TRBD1

CDR3aa: CASSSSGYNEQFF
CDR3nt: TGTGCCAGCAGCTCTAGCGGCTACAATGAGCAGTTCTTC
abundance: many
j_gene: TRBJ2-1
v_gene: TRBV12-3/TRBV12-4
d_gene: TRBD2

CDR3aa: CASTLAGVEYEQYF
CDR3nt: TGTGCCAGCACCCTAGCGGGAGTGGAGTACGAGCAGTACTTC
abundance: many
j_gene: TRBJ2-7
v_gene: TRBV12-3/TRBV12-4
d_gene: TRBD2